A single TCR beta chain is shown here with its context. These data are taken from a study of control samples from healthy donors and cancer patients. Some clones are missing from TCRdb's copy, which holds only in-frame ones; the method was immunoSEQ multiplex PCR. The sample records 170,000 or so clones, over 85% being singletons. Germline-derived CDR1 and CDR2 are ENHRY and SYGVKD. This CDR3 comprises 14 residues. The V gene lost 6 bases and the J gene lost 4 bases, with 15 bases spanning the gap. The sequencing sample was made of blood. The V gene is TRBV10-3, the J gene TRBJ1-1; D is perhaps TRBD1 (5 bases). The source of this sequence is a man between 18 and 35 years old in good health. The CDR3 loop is CAIRRGDGGTEAFF. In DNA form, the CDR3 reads TGTGCCATCAGGAGAGGGGACGGAGGCACTGAAGCTTTCTTT.